This TCR beta chain was sequenced for a study of response to subunit inactivated influenza vaccine (dated by TCRdb to 2016 to 2018). For the study in its entirety: To follow how T cells responded to a trivalent subunit inactivated influenza vaccine, the researchers relied on deep quantitative profiling of the T cell receptor repertoire. Points the paper makes about the study in general: The authors proposed that each seasonal influenza vaccination may bring in only a limited number of new T cells.

Trimming accounts for 4 bases at V and 3 bases at J, while the number of junction bases matched to no gene is 8. The germline V gene gives CDR1 as LGHNA and CDR2 as YNFKEQ. CDR3 length: 18 amino acids, cysteine to phenylalanine. Only the CDR3 portion is preserved as DNA: 54 bases, with reading frame beginning at the first base. A few counts support this clonotype. The antigen it binds to is not known. No quality values exist for individual bases; no much larger clone is one base distant. Library preparation used RT-PCR. Sequencing instrument: Illumina HiSeq 2500. TCRdb reprocessing: public reads trimmed at Q25 with fastp, clones called with MiXCR, in-frame beta chains kept. Entries that share a CDR3 protein sequence are merged under the most common genes and DNA. The sample table records 500,000 to 650,000 distinct CDR3 sequences; 7.6% of these occur just once. The ten largest clonotypes hold 10% to 15% of the sample.

This receptor was obtained from a man aged 50-75 years who received an inactivated influenza vaccine. Donor details come from another sample of the same person, matched by shared clones. The sample was PBMCs from blood, taken about 23 months after vaccination. This receptor chain uses TRBV4-2 and TRBJ2-3; 15 nucleotides in the junction match TRBD2. The CDR3 region: CASSPGTSGGRETDTQYF. The bases read TGTGCCAGCAGCCCGGGGACTAGCGGGGGGAGGGAGACAGATACGCAGTATTTT.